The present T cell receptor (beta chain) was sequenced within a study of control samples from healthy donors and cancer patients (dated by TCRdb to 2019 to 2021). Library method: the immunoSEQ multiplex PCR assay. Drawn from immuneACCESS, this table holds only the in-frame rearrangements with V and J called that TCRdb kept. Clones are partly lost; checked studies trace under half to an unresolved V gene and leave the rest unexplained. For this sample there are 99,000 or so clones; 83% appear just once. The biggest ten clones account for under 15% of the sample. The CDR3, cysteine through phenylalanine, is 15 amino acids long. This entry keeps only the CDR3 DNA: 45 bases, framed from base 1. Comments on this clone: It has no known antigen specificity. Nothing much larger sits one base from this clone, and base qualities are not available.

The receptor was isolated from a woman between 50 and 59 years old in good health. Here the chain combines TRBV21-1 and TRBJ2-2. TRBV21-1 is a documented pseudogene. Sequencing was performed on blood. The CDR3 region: CASSAHTAFIGELFF. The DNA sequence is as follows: TGTGCCAGCAGCGCCCATACCGCCTTTATCGGGGAGCTGTTTTTT.